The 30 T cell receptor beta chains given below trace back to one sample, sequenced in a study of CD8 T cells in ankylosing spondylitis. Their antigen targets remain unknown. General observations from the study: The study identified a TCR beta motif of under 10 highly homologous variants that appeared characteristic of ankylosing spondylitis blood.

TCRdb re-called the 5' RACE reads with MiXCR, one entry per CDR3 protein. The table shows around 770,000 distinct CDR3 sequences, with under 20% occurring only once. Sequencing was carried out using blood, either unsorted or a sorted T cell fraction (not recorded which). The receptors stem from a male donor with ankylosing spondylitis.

Here the CDR3 DNA reads TGCAGTGCTACACAGAGTAACACCGGGGAGCTGTTTTTT. This translates into CSATQSNTGELFF. The chain links TRBV20-1 to TRBJ2-2; D uncertain. Trimming took 4 bases from V and 2 from J, leaving 8 bases between them. From germline, CDR1 is DFQATT and CDR2 SNEGSKA (reference sequence). The CDR3 spans 13 residues.

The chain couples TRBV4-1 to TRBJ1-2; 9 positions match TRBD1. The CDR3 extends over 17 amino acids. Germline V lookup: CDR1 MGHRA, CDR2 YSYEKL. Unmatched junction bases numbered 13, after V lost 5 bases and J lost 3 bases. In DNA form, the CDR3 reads TGCGCCAGCAGCATAGCCCCAGGGACAGGGACCGACTATGGCTACACCTTC. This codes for CASSIAPGTGTDYGYTF.

The CDR3 here is CASSWGVSTEAFF. CDR3 in DNA: TGCGCCAGCAGCTGGGGGGTAAGCACTGAAGCTTTCTTT. The chain is built from TRBV5-1 and TRBJ1-1; maybe TRBD1 (5 bases). Germline V gene data show CDR1 as SGHRS and CDR2 as YFSETQ. Deletions cut 3 bases from V and 4 bases from J, with 10 bases between. The CDR3 extends over 13 amino acids. Together with reference TRBV5-1 and TRBJ1-1, the CDR3 gives the full variable domain: KAGVTQTPRYLIKTRGQQVTLSCSPISGHRSVSWYQQTPGQGLQFLFEYFSETQRNKGNFPGRFSGRQFSNSRSEMNVSTLELGDSALYLCASSWGVSTEAFFGQGTRLTVV.

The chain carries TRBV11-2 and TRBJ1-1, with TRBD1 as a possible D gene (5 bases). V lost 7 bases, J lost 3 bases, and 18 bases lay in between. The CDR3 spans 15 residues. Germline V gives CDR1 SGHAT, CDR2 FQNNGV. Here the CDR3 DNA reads TGTGCCAGCACCCGGCACCCCCGGGGGGACACTGAAGCTTTCTTT. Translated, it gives CASTRHPRGDTEAFF. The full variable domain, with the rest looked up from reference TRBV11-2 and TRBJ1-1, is EAGVAQSPRYKIIEKRQSVAFWCNPISGHATLYWYQQILGQGPKLLIQFQNNGVVDDSQLPKDRFSAERLKGVDSTLKIQPAKLEDSAVYLCASTRHPRGDTEAFFGQGTRLTVV.

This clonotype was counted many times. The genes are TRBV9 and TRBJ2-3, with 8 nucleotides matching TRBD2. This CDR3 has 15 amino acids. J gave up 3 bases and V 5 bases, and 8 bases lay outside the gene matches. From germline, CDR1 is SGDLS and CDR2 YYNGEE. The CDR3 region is CASSRAGESTDTQYF. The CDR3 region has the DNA TGTGCCAGCAGTAGAGCGGGAGAGAGTACAGATACGCAGTATTTT.

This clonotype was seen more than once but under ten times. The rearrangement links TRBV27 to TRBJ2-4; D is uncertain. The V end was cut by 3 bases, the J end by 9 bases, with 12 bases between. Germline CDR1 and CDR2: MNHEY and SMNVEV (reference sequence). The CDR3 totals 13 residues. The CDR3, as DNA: TGTGCCAGCAGTTTGGCCCGAGGAAGCATTCAGTACTTC. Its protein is CASSLARGSIQYF.

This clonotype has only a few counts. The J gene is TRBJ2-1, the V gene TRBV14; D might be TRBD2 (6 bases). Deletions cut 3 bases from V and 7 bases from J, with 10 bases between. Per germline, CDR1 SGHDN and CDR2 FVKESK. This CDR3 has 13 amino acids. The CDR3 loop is CASSQMGGNEQFF. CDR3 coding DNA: TGTGCCAGCAGCCAGATGGGGGGTAATGAGCAGTTCTTC.

The CDR3 sequence: CASSTSLLSAQYF. As DNA, the CDR3 is TGTGCCAGCAGCACTTCACTCCTCTCTGCGCAGTATTTT. The V call is TRBV6-2 or TRBV6-3, the J call TRBJ2-3; D not resolved. In germline, CDR1 is MNHEY, CDR2 SVGEGT. CDR3 size: 13 residues. The V gene lost 6 bases and the J gene lost 10 bases, with 17 bases spanning the gap.

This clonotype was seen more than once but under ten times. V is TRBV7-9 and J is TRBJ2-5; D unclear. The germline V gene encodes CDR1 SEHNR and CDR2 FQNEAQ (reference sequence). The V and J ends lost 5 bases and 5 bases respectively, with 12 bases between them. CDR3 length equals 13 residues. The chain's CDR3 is CASSPSLKETQYF. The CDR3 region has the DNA TGTGCCAGCAGCCCATCCTTGAAGGAGACCCAGTACTTC.

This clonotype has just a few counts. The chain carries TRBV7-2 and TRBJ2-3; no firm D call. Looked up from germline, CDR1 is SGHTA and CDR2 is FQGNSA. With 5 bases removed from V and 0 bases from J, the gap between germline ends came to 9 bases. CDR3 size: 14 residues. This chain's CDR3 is CASSRLGSTDTQYF. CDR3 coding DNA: TGTGCCAGCAGCCGCCTCGGTAGCACAGATACGCAGTATTTT.

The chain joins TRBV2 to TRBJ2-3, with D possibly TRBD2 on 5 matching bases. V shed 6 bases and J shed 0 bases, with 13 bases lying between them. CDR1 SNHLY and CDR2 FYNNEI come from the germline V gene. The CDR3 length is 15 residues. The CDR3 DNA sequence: TGTGCCAGCAGCAAGACGCGGACTAGCACAGATACGCAGTATTTT. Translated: CASSKTRTSTDTQYF.

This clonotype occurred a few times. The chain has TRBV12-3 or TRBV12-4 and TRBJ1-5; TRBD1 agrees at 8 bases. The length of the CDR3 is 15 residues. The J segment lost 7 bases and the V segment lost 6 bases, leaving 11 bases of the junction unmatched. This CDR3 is CASSLPGDRPQPQHF. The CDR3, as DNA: TGTGCCAGCAGCTTACCTGGGGACAGGCCCCAGCCCCAGCATTTT.

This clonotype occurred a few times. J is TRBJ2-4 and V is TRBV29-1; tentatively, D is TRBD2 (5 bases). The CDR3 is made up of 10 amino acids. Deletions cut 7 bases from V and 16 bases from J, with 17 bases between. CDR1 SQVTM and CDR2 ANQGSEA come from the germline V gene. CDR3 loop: CSESGNWGYF. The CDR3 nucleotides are TGCAGCGAGTCGGGGAATTGGGGATACTTC.

Here the CDR3 reads CASSFEGSGNYEQYF. Here the CDR3 DNA reads TGTGCCAGCAGTTTTGAGGGATCGGGGAACTACGAGCAGTACTTC. This chain links TRBV28 with TRBJ2-7, with D perhaps matching TRBD2 (5 bases). Germline V gene lookup returns CDR1 MDHEN and CDR2 SYDVKM. Deletions cut 3 bases from V and 3 bases from J, with 15 bases between. The CDR3 length is 15 residues.

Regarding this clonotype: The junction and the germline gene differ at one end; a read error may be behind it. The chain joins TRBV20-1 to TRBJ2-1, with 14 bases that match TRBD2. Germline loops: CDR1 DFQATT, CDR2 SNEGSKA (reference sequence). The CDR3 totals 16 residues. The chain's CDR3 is CSARGTSGGSYNEQFF. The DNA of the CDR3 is TGCAGTGCAAGAGGGACTAGCGGGGGCTCCTACAATGAGCAGTTCTTC.

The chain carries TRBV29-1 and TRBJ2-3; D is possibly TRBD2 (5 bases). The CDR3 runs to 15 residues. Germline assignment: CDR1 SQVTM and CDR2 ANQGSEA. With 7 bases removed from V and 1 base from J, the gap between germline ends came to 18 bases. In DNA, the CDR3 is TGCAGCGCAATGAAGCCGGGAAGGGGCACAGATACGCAGTATTTT. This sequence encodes CSAMKPGRGTDTQYF.

Written as DNA, the CDR3 is TGTGCCAGCAGTCAGGACGGGCCAGCCCCCTTCGAGACCCAGTACTTC. Translated: CASSQDGPAPFETQYF. The chain recombines TRBV12-3 or TRBV12-4 with TRBJ2-5; D gene uncertain. The CDR3 extends over 16 amino acids. V shed 5 bases and J shed 5 bases, with 21 bases lying between them.

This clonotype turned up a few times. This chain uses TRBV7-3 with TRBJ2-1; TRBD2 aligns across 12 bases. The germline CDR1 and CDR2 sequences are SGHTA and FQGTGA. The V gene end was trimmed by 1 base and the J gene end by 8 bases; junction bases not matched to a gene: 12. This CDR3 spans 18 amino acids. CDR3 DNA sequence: TGTGCCAGCAGCTTAAGGGCCCTCACTAGCGGGGGGAAGTATGAGCAGTTCTTC. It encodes CASSLRALTSGGKYEQFF.

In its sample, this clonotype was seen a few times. CDR3 coding DNA: TGTGCCAGCACCAGGGACGGGAATGAAAAACTGTTTTTT. Protein: CASTRDGNEKLFF. This sequence joins TRBV12-3 or TRBV12-4 and TRBJ1-4; possibly TRBD1 for D (5 bases). CDR3 size: 13 residues. The V end lost 7 bases, the J end lost 5 bases, and 11 bases lay between the germline ends.

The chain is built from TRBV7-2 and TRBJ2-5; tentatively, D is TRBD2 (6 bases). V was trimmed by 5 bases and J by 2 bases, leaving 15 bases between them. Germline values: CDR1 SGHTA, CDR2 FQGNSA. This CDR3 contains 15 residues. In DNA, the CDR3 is TGTGCCAGCAGCCCCCACGGAGGGCAACAAGAGACCCAGTACTTC. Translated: CASSPHGGQQETQYF.

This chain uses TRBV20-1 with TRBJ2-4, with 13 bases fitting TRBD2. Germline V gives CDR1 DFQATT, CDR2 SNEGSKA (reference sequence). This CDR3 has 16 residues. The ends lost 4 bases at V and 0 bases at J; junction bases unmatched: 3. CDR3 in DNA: TGCAGTGCTACGGGGACTAGCGGGATAGCCAAAAACATTCAGTACTTC. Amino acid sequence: CSATGTSGIAKNIQYF.

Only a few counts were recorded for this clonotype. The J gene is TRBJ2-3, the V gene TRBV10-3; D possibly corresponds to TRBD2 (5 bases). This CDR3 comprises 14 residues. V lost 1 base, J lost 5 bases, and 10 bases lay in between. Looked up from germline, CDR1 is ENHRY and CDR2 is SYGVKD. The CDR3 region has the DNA TGTGCCATCAGTGAGTTCGGGGTTTTAGATACGCAGTATTTT. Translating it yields CAISEFGVLDTQYF.

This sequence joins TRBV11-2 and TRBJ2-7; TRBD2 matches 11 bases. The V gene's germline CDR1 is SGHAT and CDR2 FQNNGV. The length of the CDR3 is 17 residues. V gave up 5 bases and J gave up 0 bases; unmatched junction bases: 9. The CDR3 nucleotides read TGTGCCAGCAGCCGTACTAGCGGGGGCCGACACTCCTACGAGCAGTACTTC. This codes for CASSRTSGGRHSYEQYF.

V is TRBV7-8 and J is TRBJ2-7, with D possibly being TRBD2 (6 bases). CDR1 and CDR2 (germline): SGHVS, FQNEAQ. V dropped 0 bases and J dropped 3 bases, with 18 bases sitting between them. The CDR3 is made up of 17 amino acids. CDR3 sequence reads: CASSLAFTSSGLYEQYF. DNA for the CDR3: TGTGCCAGCAGCTTAGCCTTTACTAGCAGCGGCCTCTACGAGCAGTACTTC.

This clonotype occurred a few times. As DNA, the CDR3 is TGCGCCAGCGGGATGGGGCCCTACAATGAGCAGTTCTTC. Translation: CASGMGPYNEQFF. The chain joins TRBV5-1 to TRBJ2-1; D is possibly TRBD1 (5 bases). From germline, CDR1 is SGHRS and CDR2 YFSETQ. V was shortened by 7 bases and J by 2 bases, with 10 bases between the two germline ends. The CDR3 loop spans 13 amino acids.

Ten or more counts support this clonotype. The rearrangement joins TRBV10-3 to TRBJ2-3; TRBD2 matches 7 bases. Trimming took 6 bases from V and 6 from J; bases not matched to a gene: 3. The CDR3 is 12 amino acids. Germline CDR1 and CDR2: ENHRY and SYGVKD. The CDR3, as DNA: TGTGCCATCAGCCCGGGGGGTGATACGCAGTATTTT. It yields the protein CAISPGGDTQYF.

In DNA, the CDR3 is TGTGCCAGCAGTGAAAATCGTCTAGCGGGAGTCACCGGGGAGCTGTTTTTT. It yields the protein CASSENRLAGVTGELFF. This chain connects TRBV2 to TRBJ2-2, with TRBD2 matching over 10 bases. V lost 2 bases, J lost 4 bases, and 7 bases stayed unmatched. Germline CDR1 and CDR2: SNHLY and FYNNEI. This CDR3 comprises 17 residues. Variable domain in full (rest from reference TRBV2 and TRBJ2-2): EPEVTQTPSHQVTQMGQEVILRCVPISNHLYFYWYRQILGQKVEFLVSFYNNEISEKSEIFDDQFSVERPDGSNFTLKIRSTKLEDSAMYFCASSENRLAGVTGELFFGEGSRLTVL.

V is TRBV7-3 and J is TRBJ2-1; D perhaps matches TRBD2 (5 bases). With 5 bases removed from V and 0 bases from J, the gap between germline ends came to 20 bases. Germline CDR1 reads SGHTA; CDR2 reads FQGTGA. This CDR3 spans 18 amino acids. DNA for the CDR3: TGTGCCAGCAGCCCCCGGGAAAGCGGCTCACTCTCCTACAATGAGCAGTTCTTC. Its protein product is CASSPRESGSLSYNEQFF. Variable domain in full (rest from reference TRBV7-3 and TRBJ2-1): GAGVSQTPSNKVTEKGKYVELRCDPISGHTALYWYRQSLGQGPEFLIYFQGTGAADDSGLPNDRFFAVRPEGSVSTLKIQRTERGDSAVYLCASSPRESGSLSYNEQFFGPGTRLTVL.

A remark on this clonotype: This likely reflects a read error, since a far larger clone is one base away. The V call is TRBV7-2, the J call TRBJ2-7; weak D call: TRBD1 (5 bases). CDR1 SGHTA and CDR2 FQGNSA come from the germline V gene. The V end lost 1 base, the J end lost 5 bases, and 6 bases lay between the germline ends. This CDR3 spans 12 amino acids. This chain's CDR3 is CASSLGGHEQYF. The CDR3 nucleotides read TGTGCCAGCAGCTTAGGGGGCCACGAGCAGTACTTC.

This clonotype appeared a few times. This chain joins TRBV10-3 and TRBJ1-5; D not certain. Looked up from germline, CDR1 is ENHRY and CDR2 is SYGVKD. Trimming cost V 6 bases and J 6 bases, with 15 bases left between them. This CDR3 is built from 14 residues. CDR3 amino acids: CAISPNGRGQPQHF. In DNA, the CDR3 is TGTGCCATCAGCCCGAATGGGCGAGGTCAGCCCCAGCATTTT.